This T cell receptor beta chain was observed in a study of T-cell reconstitution after alpha-beta-depleted transplantation in children. Study-level findings and limits: Surviving recipient T cells and thymic progenitors underlay high day-60 TCRbeta diversity in some patients. The authors attributed T-cell counts and diversity one year after transplant mostly to newly produced T cells. Roughly two months post-transplant, alpha-beta T cells reportedly originated from several hundred graft clones that had expanded.

Ten or more counts support this clonotype. The antigen is unknown. Trimming shortened V by 3 bases and J by 3 bases, and 14 bases separated the two germline ends. The length of the CDR3 is 14 residues. CDR1 and CDR2 (germline): DFQATT, SNEGSKA (reference sequence). Preparation of the TCRbeta library involved a method that used unique molecular identifiers. TCRdb called the PCR reads again in MiXCR, with one record for every CDR3 protein. The sample shows about 290,000 distinct CDR3 sequences, 10% of them seen only once. This chain uses TRBV20-1 with TRBJ1-2; D gene unclear. Source: PBMCs, taken before TCRalphabeta/CD19-depleted stem cell transplant. The sequence was obtained from a boy younger than two with acute myeloid leukemia, due to receive a stem cell transplant. For the CDR3, the DNA is TGCAGTGCTAGGAGTATCCGTAGGGACTATGGCTACACCTTC. It is translated as CSARSIRRDYGYTF.